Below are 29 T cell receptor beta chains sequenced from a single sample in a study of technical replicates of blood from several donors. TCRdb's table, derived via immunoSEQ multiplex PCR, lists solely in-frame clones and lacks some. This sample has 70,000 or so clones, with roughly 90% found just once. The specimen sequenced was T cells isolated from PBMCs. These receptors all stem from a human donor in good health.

The CDR3 coding sequence is TGTGCCAGCTTATACGGGGCCTACGAGCAGTACTTC. The encoded protein is CASLYGAYEQYF. The chain employs TRBV6-1 and TRBJ2-7, with a tentative D call TRBD2 (5 bases). The CDR3 runs to 12 residues. Deletions cut 8 bases from V and 2 bases from J, with 10 bases between. CDR1 is MNHNS, CDR2 SASEGT, per germline.

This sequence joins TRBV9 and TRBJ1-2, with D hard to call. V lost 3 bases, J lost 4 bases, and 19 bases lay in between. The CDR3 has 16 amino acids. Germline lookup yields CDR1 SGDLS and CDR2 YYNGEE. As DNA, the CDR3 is TGTGCCAGCAGCGGGATAGGAGGAGGACTTTCCTATGGCTACACCTTC. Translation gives CASSGIGGGLSYGYTF.

CDR3 nucleotides: TGTGCCAGCAGCTTAGTAGAGCTGGAGACCCAGTACTTC. Residues: CASSLVELETQYF. The chain joins TRBV7-9 to TRBJ2-5, with no clear D. CDR3 length: 13 amino acids. V was clipped by 1 base and J by 5 bases, with 8 bases between them. Germline V lookup: CDR1 SEHNR, CDR2 FQNEAQ (reference sequence). The whole variable domain, remainder taken from reference TRBV7-9 and TRBJ2-5, is DTGVSQNPRHKITKRGQNVTFRCDPISEHNRLYWYRQTLGQGPEFLTYFQNEAQLEKSRLLSDRFSAERPKGSFSTLEIQRTEQGDSAMYLCASSLVELETQYFGPGTRLLVL.

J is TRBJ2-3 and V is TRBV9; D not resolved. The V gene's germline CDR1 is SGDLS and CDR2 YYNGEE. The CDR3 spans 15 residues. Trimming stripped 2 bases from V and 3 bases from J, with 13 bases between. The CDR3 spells CASSVDGITTDTQYF. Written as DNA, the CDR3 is TGTGCCAGCAGCGTTGATGGTATTACAACAGATACGCAGTATTTT. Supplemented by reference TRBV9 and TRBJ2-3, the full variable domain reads DSGVTQTPKHLITATGQRVTLRCSPRSGDLSVYWYQQSLDQGLQFLIQYYNGEERAKGNILERFSAQQFPDLHSELNLSSLELGDSALYFCASSVDGITTDTQYFGPGTRLTVL.

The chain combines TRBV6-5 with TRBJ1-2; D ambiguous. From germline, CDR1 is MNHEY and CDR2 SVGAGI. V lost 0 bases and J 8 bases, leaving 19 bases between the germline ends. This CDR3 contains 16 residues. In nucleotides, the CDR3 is TGTGCCAGCAGTTACTCGACCGGGGAGGGTAAGGGAGGCTACACCTTC. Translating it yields CASSYSTGEGKGGYTF.

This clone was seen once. Here the CDR3 DNA reads TGTGCCAGCGGCATGAGACAGGGATACGAGCAGTACTTC. It translates to CASGMRQGYEQYF. The chain employs TRBV27 and TRBJ2-7, with 7 bases matching TRBD1. Germline loops: CDR1 MNHEY, CDR2 SMNVEV (reference sequence). V lost 8 bases and J lost 4; bases outside the gene matches: 8. This CDR3 has 13 amino acids.

CDR3 sequence reads: CAWSPGLGNSYEQYF. DNA for the CDR3: TGTGCCTGGAGTCCAGGACTGGGAAACTCCTACGAGCAGTACTTC. This chain links TRBV30 with TRBJ2-7, with D maybe TRBD2 (5 bases). Germline V gene sequence: CDR1 GTSNPN, CDR2 SVGIG (reference sequence). The CDR3 runs to 15 residues. Deletions cut 2 bases from V and 0 bases from J, with 14 bases between.

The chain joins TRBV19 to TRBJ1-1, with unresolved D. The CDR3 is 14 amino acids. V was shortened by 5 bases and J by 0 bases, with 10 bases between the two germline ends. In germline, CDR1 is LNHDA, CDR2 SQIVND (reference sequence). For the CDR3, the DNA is TGTGCCAGTAGTTTACAGCTAATGAACACTGAAGCTTTCTTT. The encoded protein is CASSLQLMNTEAFF.

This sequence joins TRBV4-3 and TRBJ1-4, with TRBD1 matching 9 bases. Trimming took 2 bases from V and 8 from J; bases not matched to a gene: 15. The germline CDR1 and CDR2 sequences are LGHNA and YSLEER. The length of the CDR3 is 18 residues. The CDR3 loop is CASSQWSSGTGREEKLFF. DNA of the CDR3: TGCGCCAGCAGCCAATGGTCTTCGGGGACAGGGAGGGAAGAAAAACTGTTTTTT.

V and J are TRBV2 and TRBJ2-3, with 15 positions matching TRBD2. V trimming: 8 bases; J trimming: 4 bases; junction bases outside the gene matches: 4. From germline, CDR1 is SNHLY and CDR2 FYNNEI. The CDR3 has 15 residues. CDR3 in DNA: TGTGCCAGCGAGGGACTAGCGGGAGGAGCAGATACGCAGTATTTT. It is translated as CASEGLAGGADTQYF.

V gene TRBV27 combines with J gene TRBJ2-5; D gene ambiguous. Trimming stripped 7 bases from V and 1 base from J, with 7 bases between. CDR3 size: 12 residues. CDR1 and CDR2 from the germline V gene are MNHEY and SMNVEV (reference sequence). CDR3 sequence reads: CASTPTQETQYF. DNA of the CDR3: TGTGCCAGCACTCCTACCCAAGAGACCCAGTACTTC.

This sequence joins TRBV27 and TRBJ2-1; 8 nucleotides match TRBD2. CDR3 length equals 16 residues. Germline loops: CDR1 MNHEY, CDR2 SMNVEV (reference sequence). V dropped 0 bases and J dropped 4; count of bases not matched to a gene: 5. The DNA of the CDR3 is TGTGCCAGCAGTTTATCGGTCGTAGCGGGGTACAATGAGCAGTTCTTC. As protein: CASSLSVVAGYNEQFF.

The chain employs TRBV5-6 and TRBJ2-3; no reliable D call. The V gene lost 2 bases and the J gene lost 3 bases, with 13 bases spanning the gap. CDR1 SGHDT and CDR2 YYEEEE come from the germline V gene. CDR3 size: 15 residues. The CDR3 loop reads CASSFWSLGTDTQYF. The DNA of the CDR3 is TGTGCCAGCAGCTTCTGGAGCCTTGGAACAGATACGCAGTATTTT.

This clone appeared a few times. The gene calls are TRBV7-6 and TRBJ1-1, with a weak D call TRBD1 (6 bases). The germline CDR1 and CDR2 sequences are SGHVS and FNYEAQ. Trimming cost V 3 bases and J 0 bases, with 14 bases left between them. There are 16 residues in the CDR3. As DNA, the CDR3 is TGTGCCAGCAGCTTGACGTGGGGACAAATGAACACTGAAGCTTTCTTT. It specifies CASSLTWGQMNTEAFF.

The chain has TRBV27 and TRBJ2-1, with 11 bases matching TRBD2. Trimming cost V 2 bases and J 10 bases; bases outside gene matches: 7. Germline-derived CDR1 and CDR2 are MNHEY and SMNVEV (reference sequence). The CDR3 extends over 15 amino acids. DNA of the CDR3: TGTGCCAGCAGTTTAACCCTAGCGGGAGGTGACGAGCAGTTCTTC. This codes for CASSLTLAGGDEQFF.

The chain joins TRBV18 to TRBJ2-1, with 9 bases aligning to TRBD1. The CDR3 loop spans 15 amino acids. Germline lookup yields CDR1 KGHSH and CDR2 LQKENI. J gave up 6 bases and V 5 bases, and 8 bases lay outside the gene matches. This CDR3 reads CASSLGQGTLNEQFF. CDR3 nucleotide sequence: TGTGCCAGCTCATTGGGACAGGGCACCCTCAATGAGCAGTTCTTC.

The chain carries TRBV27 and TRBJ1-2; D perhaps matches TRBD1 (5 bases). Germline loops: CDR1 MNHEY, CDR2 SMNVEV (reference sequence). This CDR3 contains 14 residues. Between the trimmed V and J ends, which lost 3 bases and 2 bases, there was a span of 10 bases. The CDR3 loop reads CASSLIAGNYGYTF. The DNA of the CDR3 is TGTGCCAGCAGTTTGATCGCAGGGAACTATGGCTACACCTTC.

The CDR3 spells CASGLAVWQGVHEQYF. CDR3 nucleotides: TGTGCTAGTGGTTTGGCTGTCTGGCAGGGCGTCCACGAGCAGTACTTC. The chain recombines TRBV12-5 with TRBJ2-7; a weak D match, TRBD1 (5 bases). The CDR3 has 16 residues. The V end was cut by 1 base, the J end by 5 bases, with 18 bases between. CDR1 LGHNT and CDR2 FRNRAP come from the germline V gene. Variable domain in full (rest from reference TRBV12-5 and TRBJ2-7): DARVTQTPRHKVTEMGQEVTMRCQPILGHNTVFWYRQTMMQGLELLAYFRNRAPLDDSGMPKDRFSAEMPDATLATLKIQPSEPRDSAVYFCASGLAVWQGVHEQYFGPGTRLTVT.

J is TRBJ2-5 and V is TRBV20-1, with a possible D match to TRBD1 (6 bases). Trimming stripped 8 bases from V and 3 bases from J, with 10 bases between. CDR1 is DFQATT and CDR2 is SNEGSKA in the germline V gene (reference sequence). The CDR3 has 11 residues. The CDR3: CSSAGEETQYF. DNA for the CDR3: TGCAGTAGTGCAGGGGAAGAGACCCAGTACTTC.

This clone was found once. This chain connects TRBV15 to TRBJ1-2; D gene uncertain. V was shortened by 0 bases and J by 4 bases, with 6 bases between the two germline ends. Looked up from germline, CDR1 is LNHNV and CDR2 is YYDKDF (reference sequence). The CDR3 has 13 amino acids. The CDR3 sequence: CATSRDFGYGYTF. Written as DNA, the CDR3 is TGTGCCACCAGCAGAGACTTCGGCTATGGCTACACCTTC.

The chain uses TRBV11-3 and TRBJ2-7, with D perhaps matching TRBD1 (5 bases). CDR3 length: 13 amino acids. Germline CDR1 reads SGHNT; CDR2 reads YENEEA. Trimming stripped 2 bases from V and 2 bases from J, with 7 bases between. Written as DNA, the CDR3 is TGTGCCAGCAGCTTAACAGGTGCCTACGAGCAGTACTTC. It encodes CASSLTGAYEQYF.

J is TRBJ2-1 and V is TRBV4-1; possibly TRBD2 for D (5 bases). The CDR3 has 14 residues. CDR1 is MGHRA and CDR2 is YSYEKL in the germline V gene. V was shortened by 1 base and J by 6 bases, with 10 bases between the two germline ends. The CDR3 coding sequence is TGCGCCAGCAGCCAAGTCCTAGCCCCCAATGAGCAGTTCTTC. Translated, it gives CASSQVLAPNEQFF.

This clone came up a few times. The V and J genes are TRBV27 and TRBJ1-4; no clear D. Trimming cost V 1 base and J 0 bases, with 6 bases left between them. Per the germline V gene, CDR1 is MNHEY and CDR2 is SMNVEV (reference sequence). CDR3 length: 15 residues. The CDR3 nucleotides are TGTGCCAGCAGTTTATTTCAGACAACTAATGAAAAACTGTTTTTT. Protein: CASSLFQTTNEKLFF.

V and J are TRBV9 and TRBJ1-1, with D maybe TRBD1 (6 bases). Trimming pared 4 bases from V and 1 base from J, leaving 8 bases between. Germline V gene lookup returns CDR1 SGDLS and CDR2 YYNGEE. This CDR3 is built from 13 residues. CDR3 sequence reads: CASSLDRNTEAFF. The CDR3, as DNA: TGTGCCAGCAGCCTGGACAGGAACACTGAAGCTTTCTTT.

In DNA, the CDR3 is TGCGCCAGCAGCTTGTACCCTCAGGGACAGCGGGACGAGCAGTACTTC. Its translation is CASSLYPQGQRDEQYF. The rearrangement uses TRBV5-1 and TRBJ2-7, with a tentative D call TRBD1 (7 bases). Germline assignment: CDR1 SGHRS and CDR2 YFSETQ. V dropped 1 base and J dropped 5 bases, with 19 bases sitting between them. The CDR3 contains 16 residues.

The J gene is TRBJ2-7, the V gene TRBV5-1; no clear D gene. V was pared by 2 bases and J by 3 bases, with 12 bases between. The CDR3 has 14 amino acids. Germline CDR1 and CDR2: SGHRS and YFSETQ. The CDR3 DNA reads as TGCGCCAGCAGCTTAGCCGACACATACTACGAGCAGTACTTC. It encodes CASSLADTYYEQYF. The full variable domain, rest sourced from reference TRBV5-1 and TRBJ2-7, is KAGVTQTPRYLIKTRGQQVTLSCSPISGHRSVSWYQQTPGQGLQFLFEYFSETQRNKGNFPGRFSGRQFSNSRSEMNVSTLELGDSALYLCASSLADTYYEQYFGPGTRLTVT.

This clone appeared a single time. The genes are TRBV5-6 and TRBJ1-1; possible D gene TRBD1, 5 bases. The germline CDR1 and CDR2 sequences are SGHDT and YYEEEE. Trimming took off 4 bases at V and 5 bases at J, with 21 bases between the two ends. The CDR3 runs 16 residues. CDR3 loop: CASSPIPGTGRTEAFF. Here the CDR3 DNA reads TGTGCCAGCAGCCCAATCCCCGGGACGGGGAGGACTGAAGCTTTCTTT.

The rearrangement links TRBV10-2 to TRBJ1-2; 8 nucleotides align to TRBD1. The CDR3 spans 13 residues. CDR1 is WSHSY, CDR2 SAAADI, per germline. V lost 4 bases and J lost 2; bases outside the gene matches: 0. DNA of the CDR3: TGCGCCAGCAGTGGGACAGGGAACTATGGCTACACCTTC. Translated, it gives CASSGTGNYGYTF.

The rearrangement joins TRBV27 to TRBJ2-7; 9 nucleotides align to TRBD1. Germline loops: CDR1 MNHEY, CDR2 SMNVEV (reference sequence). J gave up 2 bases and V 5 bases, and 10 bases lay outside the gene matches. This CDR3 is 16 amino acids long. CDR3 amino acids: CASSLGVGTGTYEQYF. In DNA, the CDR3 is TGTGCCAGCAGTCTAGGAGTTGGGACAGGGACCTACGAGCAGTACTTC.